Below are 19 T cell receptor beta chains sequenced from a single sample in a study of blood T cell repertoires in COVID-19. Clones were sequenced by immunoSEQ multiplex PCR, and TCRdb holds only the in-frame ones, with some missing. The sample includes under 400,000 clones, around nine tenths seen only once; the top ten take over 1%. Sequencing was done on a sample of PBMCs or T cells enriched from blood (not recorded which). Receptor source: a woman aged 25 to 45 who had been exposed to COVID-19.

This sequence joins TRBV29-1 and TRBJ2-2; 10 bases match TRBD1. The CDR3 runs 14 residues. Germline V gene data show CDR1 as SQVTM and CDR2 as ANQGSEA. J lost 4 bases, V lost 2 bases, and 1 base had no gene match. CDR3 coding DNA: TGCAGCGTTGAAAGGGACAGGGGCACCGGGGAGCTGTTTTTT. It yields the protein CSVERDRGTGELFF.

The chain's CDR3 is CASTSLGLADTDTQYF. CDR3 DNA sequence: TGTGCCAGCACCTCTTTGGGGCTAGCGGACACAGATACGCAGTATTTT. This chain links TRBV2 with TRBJ2-3, with 7 bases that match TRBD2. Germline V CDR1 and CDR2: SNHLY, FYNNEI. The CDR3 extends over 16 amino acids. The trim removed 7 bases at V and 2 bases at J, leaving 12 bases unmatched.

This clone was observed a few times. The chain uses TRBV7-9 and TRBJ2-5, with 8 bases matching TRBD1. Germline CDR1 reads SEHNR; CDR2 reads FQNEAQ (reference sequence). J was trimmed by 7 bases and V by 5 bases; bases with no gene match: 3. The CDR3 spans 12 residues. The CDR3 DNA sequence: TGTGCCAGCAGCCCCGGACAGGGGACCCAGTACTTC. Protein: CASSPGQGTQYF. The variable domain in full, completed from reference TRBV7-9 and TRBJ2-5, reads DTGVSQNPRHKITKRGQNVTFRCDPISEHNRLYWYRQTLGQGPEFLTYFQNEAQLEKSRLLSDRFSAERPKGSFSTLEIQRTEQGDSAMYLCASSPGQGTQYFGPGTRLLVL.

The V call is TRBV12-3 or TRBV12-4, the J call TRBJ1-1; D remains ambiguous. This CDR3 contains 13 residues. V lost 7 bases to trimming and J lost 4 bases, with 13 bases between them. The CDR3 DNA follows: TGTGCCAGCACCACACGGCGGGGCACTGAAGCTTTCTTT. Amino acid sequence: CASTTRRGTEAFF.

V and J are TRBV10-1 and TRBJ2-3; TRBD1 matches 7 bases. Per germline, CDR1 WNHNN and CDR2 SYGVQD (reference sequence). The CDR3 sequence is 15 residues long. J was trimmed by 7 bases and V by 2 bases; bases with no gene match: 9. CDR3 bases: TGCGCCAGCAGTGAGGCAAGGGGGCGTCTCAATACGCAGTATTTT. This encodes CASSEARGRLNTQYF.

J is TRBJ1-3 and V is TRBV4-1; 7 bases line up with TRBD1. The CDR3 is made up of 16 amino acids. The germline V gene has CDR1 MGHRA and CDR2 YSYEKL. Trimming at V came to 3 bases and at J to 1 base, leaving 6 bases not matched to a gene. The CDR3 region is CASSHPGQESGNTIYF. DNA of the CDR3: TGCGCCAGCAGCCACCCAGGACAGGAGTCTGGAAACACCATATATTTT.

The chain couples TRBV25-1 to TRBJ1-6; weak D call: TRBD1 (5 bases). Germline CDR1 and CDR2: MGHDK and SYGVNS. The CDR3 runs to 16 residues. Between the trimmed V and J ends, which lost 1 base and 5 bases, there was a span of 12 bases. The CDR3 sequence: CASSEWAGANNSPLHF. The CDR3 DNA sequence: TGTGCCAGCAGTGAATGGGCTGGGGCGAATAATTCACCCCTCCACTTT.

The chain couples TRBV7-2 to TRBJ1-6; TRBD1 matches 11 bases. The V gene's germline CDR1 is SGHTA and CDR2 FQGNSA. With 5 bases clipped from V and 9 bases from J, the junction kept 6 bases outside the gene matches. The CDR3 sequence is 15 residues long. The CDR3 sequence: CASSPGTGGTSPLHF. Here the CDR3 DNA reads TGTGCCAGCAGCCCCGGGACAGGGGGAACTTCACCCCTCCACTTT.

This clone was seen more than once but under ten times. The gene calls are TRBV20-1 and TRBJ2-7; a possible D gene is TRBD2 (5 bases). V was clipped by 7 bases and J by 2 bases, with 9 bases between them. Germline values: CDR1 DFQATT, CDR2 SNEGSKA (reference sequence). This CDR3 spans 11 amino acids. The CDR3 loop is CSGGVAYEQYF. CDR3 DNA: TGCAGTGGGGGAGTCGCCTACGAGCAGTACTTC.

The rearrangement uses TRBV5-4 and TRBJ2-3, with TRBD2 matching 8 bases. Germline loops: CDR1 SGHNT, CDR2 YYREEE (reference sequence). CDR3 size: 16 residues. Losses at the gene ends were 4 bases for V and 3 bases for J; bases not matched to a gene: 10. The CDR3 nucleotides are TGTGCCAGCAGCCCTCCGTTTCGGGAGGGAACAGATACGCAGTATTTT. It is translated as CASSPPFREGTDTQYF.

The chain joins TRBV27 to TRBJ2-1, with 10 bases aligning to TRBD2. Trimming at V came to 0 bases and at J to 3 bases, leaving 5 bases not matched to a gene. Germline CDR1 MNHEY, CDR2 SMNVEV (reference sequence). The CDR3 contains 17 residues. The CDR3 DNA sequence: TGTGCCAGCAGTTTATCCTCCGGACTAGCGGTCTACAATGAGCAGTTCTTC. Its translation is CASSLSSGLAVYNEQFF.

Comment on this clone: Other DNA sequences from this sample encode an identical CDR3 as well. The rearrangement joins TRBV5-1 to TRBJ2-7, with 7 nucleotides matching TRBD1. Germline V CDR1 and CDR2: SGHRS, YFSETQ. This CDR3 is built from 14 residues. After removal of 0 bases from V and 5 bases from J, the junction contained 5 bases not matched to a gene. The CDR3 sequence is CASSLGQGSHEQYF. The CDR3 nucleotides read TGCGCCAGCAGCTTGGGACAGGGTAGCCACGAGCAGTACTTC.

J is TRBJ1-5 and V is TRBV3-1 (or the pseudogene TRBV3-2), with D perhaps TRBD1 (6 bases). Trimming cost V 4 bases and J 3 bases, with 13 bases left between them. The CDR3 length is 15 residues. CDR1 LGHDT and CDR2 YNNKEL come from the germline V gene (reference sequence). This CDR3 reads CASSPQGLPNQPQHF. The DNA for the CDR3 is TGTGCCAGCAGCCCGCAGGGGTTGCCCAATCAGCCCCAGCATTTT.

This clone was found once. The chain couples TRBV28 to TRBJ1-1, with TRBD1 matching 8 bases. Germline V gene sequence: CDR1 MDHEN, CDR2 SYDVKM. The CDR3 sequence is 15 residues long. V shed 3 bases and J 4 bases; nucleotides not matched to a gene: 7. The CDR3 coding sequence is TGTGCCAGCAGTTTCCCCAGGGGGCGTACCACTGAAGCTTTCTTT. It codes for CASSFPRGRTTEAFF. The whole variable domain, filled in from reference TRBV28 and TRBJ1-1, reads DVKVTQSSRYLVKRTGEKVFLECVQDMDHENMFWYRQDPGLGLRLIYFSYDVKMKEKGDIPEGYSVSREKKERFSLILESASTNQTSMYLCASSFPRGRTTEAFFGQGTRLTVV.

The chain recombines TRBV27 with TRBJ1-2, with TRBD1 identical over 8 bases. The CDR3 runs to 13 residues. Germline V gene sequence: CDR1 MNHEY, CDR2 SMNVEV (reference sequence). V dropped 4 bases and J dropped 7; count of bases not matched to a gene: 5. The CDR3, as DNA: TGTGCCAGCAGTTGGGACAGGCGGAGTGGCTACACCTTC. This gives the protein CASSWDRRSGYTF.

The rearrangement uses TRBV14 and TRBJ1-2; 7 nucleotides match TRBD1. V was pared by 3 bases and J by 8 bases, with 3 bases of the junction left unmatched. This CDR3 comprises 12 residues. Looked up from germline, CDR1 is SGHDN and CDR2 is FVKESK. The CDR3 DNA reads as TGTGCCAGCAGCCAGACAGGGCCCGGCTACACCTTC. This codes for CASSQTGPGYTF. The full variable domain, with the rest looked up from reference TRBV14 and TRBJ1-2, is EAGVTQFPSHSVIEKGQTVTLRCDPISGHDNLYWYRRVMGKEIKFLLHFVKESKQDESGMPNNRFLAERTGGTYSTLKVQPAELEDSGVYFCASSQTGPGYTFGSGTRLTVV.

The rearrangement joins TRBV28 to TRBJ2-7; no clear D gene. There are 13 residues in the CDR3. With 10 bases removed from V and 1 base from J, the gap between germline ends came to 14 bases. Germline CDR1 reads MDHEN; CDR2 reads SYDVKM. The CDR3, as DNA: TGTGCCACCATAGCTGCAGCGTCCTACGAGCAGTACTTC. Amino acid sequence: CATIAAASYEQYF.

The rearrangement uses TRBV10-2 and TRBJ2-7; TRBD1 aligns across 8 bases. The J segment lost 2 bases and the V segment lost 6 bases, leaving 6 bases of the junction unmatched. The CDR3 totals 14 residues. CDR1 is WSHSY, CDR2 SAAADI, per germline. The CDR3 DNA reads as TGCGCCAGCAGAAACAGGGGGATGACCTACGAGCAGTACTTC. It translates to CASRNRGMTYEQYF.

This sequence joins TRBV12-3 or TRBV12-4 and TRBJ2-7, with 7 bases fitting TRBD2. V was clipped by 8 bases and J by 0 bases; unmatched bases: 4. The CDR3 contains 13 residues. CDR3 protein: CASGRDYSYEQYF. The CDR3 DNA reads TGTGCCAGCGGCCGGGACTACTCCTACGAGCAGTACTTC.